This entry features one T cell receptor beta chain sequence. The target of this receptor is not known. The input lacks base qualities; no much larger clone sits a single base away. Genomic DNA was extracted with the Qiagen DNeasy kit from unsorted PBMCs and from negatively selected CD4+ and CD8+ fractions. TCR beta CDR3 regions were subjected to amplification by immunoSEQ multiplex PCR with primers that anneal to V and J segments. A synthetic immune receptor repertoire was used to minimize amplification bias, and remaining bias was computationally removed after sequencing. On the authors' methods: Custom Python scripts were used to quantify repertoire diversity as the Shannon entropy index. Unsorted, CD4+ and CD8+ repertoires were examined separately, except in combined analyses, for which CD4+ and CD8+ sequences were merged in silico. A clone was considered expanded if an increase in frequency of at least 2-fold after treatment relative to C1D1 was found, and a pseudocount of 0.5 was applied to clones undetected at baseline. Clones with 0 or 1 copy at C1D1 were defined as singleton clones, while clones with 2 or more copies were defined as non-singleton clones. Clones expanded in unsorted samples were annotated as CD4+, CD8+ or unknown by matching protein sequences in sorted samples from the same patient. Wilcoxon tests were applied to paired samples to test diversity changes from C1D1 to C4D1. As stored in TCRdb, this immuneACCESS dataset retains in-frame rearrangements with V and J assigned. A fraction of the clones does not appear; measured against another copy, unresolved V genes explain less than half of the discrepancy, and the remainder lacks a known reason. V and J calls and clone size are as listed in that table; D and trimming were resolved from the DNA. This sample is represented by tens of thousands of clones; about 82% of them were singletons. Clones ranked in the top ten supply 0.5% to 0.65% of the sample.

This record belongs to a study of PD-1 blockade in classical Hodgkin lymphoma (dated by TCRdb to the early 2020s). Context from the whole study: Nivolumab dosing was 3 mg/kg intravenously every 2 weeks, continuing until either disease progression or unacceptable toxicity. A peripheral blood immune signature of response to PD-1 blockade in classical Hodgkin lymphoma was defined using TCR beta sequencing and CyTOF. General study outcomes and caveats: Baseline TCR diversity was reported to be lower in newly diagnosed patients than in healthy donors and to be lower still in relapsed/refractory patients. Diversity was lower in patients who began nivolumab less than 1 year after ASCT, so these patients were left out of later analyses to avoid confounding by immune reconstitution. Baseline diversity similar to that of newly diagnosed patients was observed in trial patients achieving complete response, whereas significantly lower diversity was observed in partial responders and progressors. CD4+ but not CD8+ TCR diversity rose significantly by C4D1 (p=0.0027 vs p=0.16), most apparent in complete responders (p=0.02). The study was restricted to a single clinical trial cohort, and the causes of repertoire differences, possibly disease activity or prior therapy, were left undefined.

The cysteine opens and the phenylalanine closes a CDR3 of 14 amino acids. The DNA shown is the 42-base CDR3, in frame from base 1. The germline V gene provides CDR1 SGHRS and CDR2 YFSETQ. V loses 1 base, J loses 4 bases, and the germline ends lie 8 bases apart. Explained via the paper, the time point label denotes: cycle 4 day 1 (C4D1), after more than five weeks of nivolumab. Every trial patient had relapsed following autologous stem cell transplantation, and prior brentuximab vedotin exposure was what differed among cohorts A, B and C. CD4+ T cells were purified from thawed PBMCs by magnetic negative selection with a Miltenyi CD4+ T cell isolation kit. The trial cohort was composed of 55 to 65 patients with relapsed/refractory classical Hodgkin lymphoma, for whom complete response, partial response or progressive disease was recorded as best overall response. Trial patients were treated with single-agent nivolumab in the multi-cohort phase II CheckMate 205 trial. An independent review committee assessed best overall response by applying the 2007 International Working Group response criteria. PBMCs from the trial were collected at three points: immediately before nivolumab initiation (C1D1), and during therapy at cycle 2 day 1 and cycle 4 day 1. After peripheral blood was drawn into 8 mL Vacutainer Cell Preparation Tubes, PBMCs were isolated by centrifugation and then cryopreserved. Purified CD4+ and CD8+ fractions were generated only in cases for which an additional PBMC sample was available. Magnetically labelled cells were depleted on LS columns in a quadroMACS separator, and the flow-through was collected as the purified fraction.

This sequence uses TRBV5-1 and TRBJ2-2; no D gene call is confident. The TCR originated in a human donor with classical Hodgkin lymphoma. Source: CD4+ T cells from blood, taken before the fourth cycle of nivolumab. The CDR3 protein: CASSLSQITGELFF. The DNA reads TGCGCCAGCAGCTTGTCGCAGATCACCGGGGAGCTGTTTTTT.